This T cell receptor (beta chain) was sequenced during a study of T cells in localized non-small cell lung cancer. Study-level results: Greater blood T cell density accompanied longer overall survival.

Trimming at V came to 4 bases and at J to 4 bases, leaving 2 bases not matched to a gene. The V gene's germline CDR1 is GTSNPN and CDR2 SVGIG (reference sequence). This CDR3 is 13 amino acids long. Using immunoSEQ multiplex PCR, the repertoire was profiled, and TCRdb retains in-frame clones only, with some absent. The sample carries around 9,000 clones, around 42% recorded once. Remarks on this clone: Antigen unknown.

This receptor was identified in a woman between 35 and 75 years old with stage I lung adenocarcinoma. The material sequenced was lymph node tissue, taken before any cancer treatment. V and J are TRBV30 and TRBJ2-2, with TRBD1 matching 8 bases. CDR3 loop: CAWTDRGTGELFF. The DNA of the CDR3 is TGTGCCTGGACTGACAGGGGCACCGGGGAGCTGTTTTTT. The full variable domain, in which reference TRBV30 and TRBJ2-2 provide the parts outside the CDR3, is SQTIHQWPATLVQPVGSPLSLECTVEGTSNPNLYWYRQAAGRGLQLLFYSVGIGQISSEVPQNLSASRPQDRQFILSSKKLLLSDSGFYLCAWTDRGTGELFFGEGSRLTVL.